This entry describes one T cell receptor beta chain. Residents of 24 US areas, aged roughly 18 to 89 years, made up the participants. The study counted Cohort 3 donors as recovered given two negative PCRs, clearance, or symptom resolution. The table came from immunoSEQ multiplex PCR; TCRdb's copy has only in-frame clones and leaves some out. The sample has over 400,000 clones; roughly nine tenths are singletons. The data originate from a study of blood T cell repertoires in COVID-19. The material sequenced was PBMCs or T cells enriched from blood (not recorded which). This TCR came from an older woman who had recovered from COVID-19.

CDR3 residues: CASSLFFWGSSGNTIYF. The DNA of the CDR3 is TGTGCCAGCAGCTTATTCTTTTGGGGCAGCTCTGGAAACACCATATATTTT. This chain connects TRBV11-3 to TRBJ1-3; tentative D call: TRBD1 (5 bases). Germline loops: CDR1 SGHNT, CDR2 YENEEA. This CDR3 has 17 residues. Deletions cut 2 bases from V and 0 bases from J, with 14 bases between.